Presented here are 12 T cell receptor beta chains from one specimen sequenced in a study of Tregs in tolerant kidney transplant recipients. Libraries were prepared by immunoSEQ multiplex PCR; TCRdb keeps only in-frame clonotypes and omits some of them. The table has tens of thousands of clones, roughly 93% seen once. The nonmyeloablative bone marrow transplants came from related graft donors, with transient mixed chimerism. The sample consisted of CD4+ T cells from blood (PBMCs), taken 12 months after the transplant. The receptors derive from a human patient who received a combined kidney and bone marrow transplant. The graft donor may have given rise to some T cells.

The chain uses TRBV11-3 and TRBJ1-6, with D possibly matching TRBD1 (6 bases). Germline values: CDR1 SGHNT, CDR2 YENEEA. The CDR3 is 17 residues long. Trimming shortened V by 7 bases and J by 14 bases, and 30 bases separated the two germline ends. For the CDR3, the DNA is TGTGCCAGCACCTCCCAGGGGCAGCGGAAGGGATCGTGGGCCCTCCACTTT. This encodes CASTSQGQRKGSWALHF.

The chain combines TRBV7-2 with TRBJ2-7, with 9 bases aligning to TRBD2. This CDR3 comprises 15 residues. Germline V lookup: CDR1 SGHTA, CDR2 FQGNSA. V gave up 1 base and J gave up 3 bases; unmatched junction bases: 4. The CDR3 sequence: CASSLELLAGYEQYF. DNA of the CDR3: TGTGCCAGCAGCTTAGAGTTACTAGCGGGCTACGAGCAGTACTTC.

The V and J genes are TRBV10-2 and TRBJ2-5; TRBD2 agrees at 10 bases. J was trimmed by 2 bases and V by 4 bases; bases with no gene match: 1. CDR1 is WSHSY, CDR2 SAAADI, per germline. The CDR3 totals 14 residues. The CDR3 coding sequence is TGCGCCAGCAGTGCTAGCGGGAGACAAGAGACCCAGTACTTC. It translates to CASSASGRQETQYF.

The rearrangement joins TRBV5-4 to TRBJ2-2; D perhaps matches TRBD1 (5 bases). Germline CDR1 is SGHNT and CDR2 is YYREEE (reference sequence). Trimming removed 1 base from V and 1 base from J, with 8 bases in between. The CDR3 length is 15 residues. In DNA form, the CDR3 reads TGTGCCAGCAGCTTGATACAGGAGAACACCGGGGAGCTGTTTTTT. Amino acids: CASSLIQENTGELFF.

This sequence joins TRBV6-5 and TRBJ2-7, with a tentative D call TRBD1 (6 bases). With 6 bases removed from V and 0 bases from J, the gap between germline ends came to 12 bases. From germline, CDR1 is MNHEY and CDR2 SVGAGI. The CDR3 has 14 amino acids. In nucleotides, the CDR3 is TGTGCCAGCAGGGCCGGACAGAGCTCCTACGAGCAGTACTTC. Protein product: CASRAGQSSYEQYF.

The chain uses TRBV18 and TRBJ2-2; D possibly corresponds to TRBD1 (6 bases). Germline V gene lookup returns CDR1 KGHSH and CDR2 LQKENI. The CDR3 covers 23 residues. V dropped 3 bases and J dropped 0 bases, with 32 bases sitting between them. CDR3 bases: TGTGCCAGCTCACCCCCCCTCACCGATGGGCAGGGGATGGTACACCCGAACACCGGGGAGCTGTTTTTT. Its translation is CASSPPLTDGQGMVHPNTGELFF.

The genes are TRBV7-2 and TRBJ2-7, with TRBD1 matching over 7 bases. CDR3 length: 16 amino acids. The V gene end was trimmed by 0 bases and the J gene end by 1 base; junction bases not matched to a gene: 6. From germline, CDR1 is SGHTA and CDR2 FQGNSA. CDR3 protein: CASSLAGTVNSYEQYF. CDR3 sequence (DNA): TGTGCCAGCAGCTTAGCCGGGACAGTCAATTCCTACGAGCAGTACTTC.

V and J are TRBV7-2 and TRBJ2-7; 7 nucleotides agree with TRBD1. V trimming: 3 bases; J trimming: 3 bases; junction bases outside the gene matches: 5. Germline CDR1 is SGHTA and CDR2 is FQGNSA. The CDR3 runs 14 residues. CDR3 in amino acids: CASSFRTGNYEQYF. The CDR3 DNA reads TGTGCCAGCAGCTTTCGGACAGGAAACTACGAGCAGTACTTC.

The sample holds one count of this clone. V usage is TRBV11-2 and J usage is TRBJ2-3; D is perhaps TRBD2 (6 bases). The ends were cut back, 5 bases at V and 12 bases at J, with 15 bases in the middle. CDR3 length equals 12 residues. Germline-derived CDR1 and CDR2 are SGHAT and FQNNGV. CDR3 loop: CASSPSGQVQYF. The CDR3 nucleotides are TGTGCCAGCAGCCCAAGCGGGCAGGTACAGTATTTT.

The rearrangement links TRBV30 to TRBJ2-1; TRBD1 is a possible D gene (5 bases). Deletions cut 4 bases from V and 2 bases from J, with 12 bases between. Germline lookup yields CDR1 GTSNPN and CDR2 SVGIG (reference sequence). This CDR3 is 14 amino acids long. This chain's CDR3 is CAWTGAAAYNEQFF. CDR3 in DNA: TGTGCCTGGACTGGGGCGGCCGCCTACAATGAGCAGTTCTTC.

The V and J genes are TRBV15 and TRBJ2-7; weak D call: TRBD2 (5 bases). The CDR3 runs to 16 residues. With 0 bases removed from V and 5 bases from J, the gap between germline ends came to 17 bases. The V gene's germline CDR1 is LNHNV and CDR2 YYDKDF (reference sequence). CDR3 loop: CATSRDGDGRRDEQYF. The CDR3 DNA is TGTGCCACCAGCAGAGATGGTGACGGCAGGCGGGACGAGCAGTACTTC.

The rearrangement joins TRBV6-1 to TRBJ2-3, with TRBD2 as a possible D gene (6 bases). Trimming stripped 7 bases from V and 4 bases from J, with 15 bases between. CDR1 and CDR2 from the germline V gene are MNHNS and SASEGT. The CDR3 has 14 amino acids. For the CDR3, the DNA is TGTGCCAGCACTCAACGGGAGAGCTCAGATACGCAGTATTTT. It translates to CASTQRESSDTQYF.